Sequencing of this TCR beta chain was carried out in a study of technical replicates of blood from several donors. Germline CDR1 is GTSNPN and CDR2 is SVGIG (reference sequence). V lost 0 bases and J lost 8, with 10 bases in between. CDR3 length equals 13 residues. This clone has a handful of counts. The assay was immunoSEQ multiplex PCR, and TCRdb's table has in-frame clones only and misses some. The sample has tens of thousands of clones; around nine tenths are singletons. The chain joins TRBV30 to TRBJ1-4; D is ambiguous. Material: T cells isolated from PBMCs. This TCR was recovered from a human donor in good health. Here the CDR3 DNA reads TGTGCCTGGAGTGTAGGATGGAGCGAAAAACTGTTTTTT. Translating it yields CAWSVGWSEKLFF.